This paragraph reports one T cell receptor (beta chain). CDR3 length equals 15 residues. Germline CDR1 is SGHTA and CDR2 is FQGNSA. V shed 1 base and J shed 4 bases, with 13 bases lying between them. This sample stems from a study of blood T cell repertoires in COVID-19. Study-level background: The United States, Italy and Spain supplied acute and convalescent COVID-19 samples.

TCRdb's copy holds only in-frame clones and misses some; the assay was immunoSEQ multiplex PCR. The sample yields approximately 300,000 clones, 90% seen once. The Seattle patients joined while their infection was active and were tracked longitudinally afterward. The sample was peripheral blood. The chain combines TRBV7-2 with TRBJ2-5; D gene uncertain. The TCR was taken from a woman aged 25 to 45 with COVID-19, enrolled during active disease. In nucleotides, the CDR3 is TGTGCCAGCAGCTTAGTCGTCCCAGGAAGAGAGACCCAGTACTTC. Translating gives CASSLVVPGRETQYF.